These 31 T cell receptor beta chains were all obtained from the same sample, sequenced in a study of brain T cells in children with intractable seizures. TCRdb's copy holds only in-frame clones and misses some; the assay was immunoSEQ multiplex PCR. In the table there are 75,000 to 80,000 clones, 90% to 95% of which are singletons. The sequencing here drew on peripheral blood, taken at surgery. The receptors were sampled from a boy younger than two with tuberous sclerosis and intractable seizures.

CDR3 region: CASSQVWGQGGIGGNTIYF. The CDR3 DNA reads TGTGCCAGCAGCCAAGTTTGGGGCCAGGGAGGCATCGGTGGAAACACCATATATTTT. V and J are TRBV3-1 (or the pseudogene TRBV3-2) and TRBJ1-3; tentatively, D is TRBD1 (5 bases). The CDR3 is 19 amino acids. The germline V gene has CDR1 LGHDT and CDR2 YNNKEL (reference sequence). Trimming took 1 base from V and 3 from J, leaving 22 bases between them.

The chain employs TRBV16 and TRBJ2-7; a possible D gene is TRBD1 (5 bases). CDR3 length: 16 residues. Germline CDR1 is KGHSY and CDR2 is FQNENV. V was shortened by 1 base and J by 2 bases, with 15 bases between the two germline ends. CDR3: CASSQFSQDTAYEQYF. The CDR3 DNA reads TGTGCCAGCAGCCAATTTTCGCAGGACACGGCCTACGAGCAGTACTTC.

The chain carries TRBV19 and TRBJ1-1, with unresolved D. The V gene's germline CDR1 is LNHDA and CDR2 SQIVND (reference sequence). CDR3 length: 14 amino acids. Deletions cut 6 bases from V and 1 base from J, with 12 bases between. The CDR3 region has the DNA TGTGCCAGTAGCGACGCCGGATCGAACACTGAAGCTTTCTTT. Translation: CASSDAGSNTEAFF.

The J gene is TRBJ1-1, the V gene TRBV7-8; D gene unclear. Looked up from germline, CDR1 is SGHVS and CDR2 is FQNEAQ. The CDR3 is made up of 12 amino acids. V lost 4 bases and J lost 7, with 10 bases in between. The CDR3, as DNA: TGTGCCAGCAGCTCCGGAGGGATTGAAGCTTTCTTT. This codes for CASSSGGIEAFF.

The chain recombines TRBV2 with TRBJ1-5; D is uncertain. The CDR3 covers 15 residues. V dropped 3 bases and J dropped 4 bases, with 13 bases sitting between them. CDR1 and CDR2 from the germline V gene are SNHLY and FYNNEI. CDR3 DNA: TGTGCCAGCAGTGATGAAAGAGAGGTGAATCAGCCCCAGCATTTT. Translating it yields CASSDEREVNQPQHF.

The rearrangement joins TRBV19 to TRBJ2-1; TRBD1 or TRBD2 may be the D gene (6 bases each). Trimming shortened V by 5 bases and J by 8 bases, and 16 bases separated the two germline ends. This CDR3 contains 14 residues. The germline gives CDR1 LNHDA, CDR2 SQIVND (reference sequence). In DNA, the CDR3 is TGTGCCAGTAGTGGGGGCGGGATAATCGATGAGCAGTTCTTC. Protein sequence: CASSGGGIIDEQFF.

The chain couples TRBV10-3 to TRBJ1-2; D not resolved. CDR1 and CDR2 (germline): ENHRY, SYGVKD. The CDR3 covers 11 residues. Trimming took 6 bases from V and 3 from J, leaving 5 bases between them. CDR3 coding DNA: TGTGCCATCAGGTCGGACTATGGCTACACCTTC. Translation: CAIRSDYGYTF.

This clone is a singleton in its sample. This chain connects TRBV9 to TRBJ1-6; 10 nucleotides match TRBD1. The germline V gene has CDR1 SGDLS and CDR2 YYNGEE. V was clipped by 2 bases and J by 0 bases; unmatched bases: 8. The CDR3 totals 19 residues. CDR3 bases: TGTGCCAGCAGCGTTTCCCGGGACAGGGGAAGCTCCTATAATTCACCCCTCCACTTT. It specifies CASSVSRDRGSSYNSPLHF. The full variable domain, completed using reference TRBV9 and TRBJ1-6, is DSGVTQTPKHLITATGQRVTLRCSPRSGDLSVYWYQQSLDQGLQFLIQYYNGEERAKGNILERFSAQQFPDLHSELNLSSLELGDSALYFCASSVSRDRGSSYNSPLHFGNGTRLTVT.

The chain uses TRBV6-6 and TRBJ2-1; possibly TRBD2 for D (6 bases). The V gene lost 8 bases and the J gene lost 4 bases, with 15 bases spanning the gap. This CDR3 region has 14 residues. From germline, CDR1 is MNHNY and CDR2 SVGAGI (reference sequence). CDR3 residues: CASGLAEPYNEQFF. In nucleotides, the CDR3 is TGTGCCAGCGGGTTAGCGGAGCCATACAATGAGCAGTTCTTC.

The CDR3 DNA reads as TGTGCCAGCAGCTTAGAAAGAGCACCCGGGGAGTGGGACACTGAAGCTTTCTTT. Protein sequence: CASSLERAPGEWDTEAFF. The chain uses TRBV7-9 and TRBJ1-1; D gene unclear. V lost 1 base and J 3 bases, leaving 21 bases between the germline ends. The V gene's germline CDR1 is SEHNR and CDR2 FQNEAQ (reference sequence). This CDR3 is built from 18 residues.

The V call is TRBV12-3 or TRBV12-4, the J call TRBJ1-1; possible D gene TRBD1, 6 bases. The CDR3 contains 13 residues. Trimming removed 6 bases at V and 1 base at J, with 9 bases between. CDR3: CASRPGENTEAFF. The DNA of the CDR3 is TGTGCCAGCAGGCCAGGGGAGAACACTGAAGCTTTCTTT.

This chain links TRBV11-3 with TRBJ2-7; 12 bases match TRBD2. CDR1 is SGHNT and CDR2 is YENEEA in the germline V gene. Unmatched junction bases numbered 4, after V lost 4 bases and J lost 0 bases. The CDR3 sequence is 16 residues long. This CDR3 reads CASSSRTSGISYEQYF. The CDR3 coding sequence is TGTGCCAGCAGCTCCAGGACTAGCGGGATCTCCTACGAGCAGTACTTC. The full variable domain, completed using reference TRBV11-3 and TRBJ2-7, is EAGVVQSPRYKIIEKKQPVAFWCNPISGHNTLYWYLQNLGQGPELLIRYENEEAVDDSQLPKDRFSAERLKGVDSTLKIQPAELGDSAVYLCASSSRTSGISYEQYFGPGTRLTVT.

The rearrangement joins TRBV2 to TRBJ1-6; D call uncertain. V lost 4 bases and J 6 bases, leaving 4 bases between the germline ends. Germline V gene sequence: CDR1 SNHLY, CDR2 FYNNEI. This CDR3 region has 12 residues. In DNA form, the CDR3 reads TGTGCCAGCAGTGTGGGTAATTCACCCCTCCACTTT. Protein product: CASSVGNSPLHF.

J is TRBJ1-2 and V is TRBV5-6; D not certain. CDR1 is SGHDT and CDR2 is YYEEEE in the germline V gene. The CDR3 covers 16 residues. V dropped 0 bases and J dropped 9 bases, with 21 bases sitting between them. CDR3 in amino acids: CASSLAGVVAVESYTF. The CDR3, as DNA: TGTGCCAGCAGCTTGGCAGGTGTCGTAGCGGTAGAAAGCTACACCTTC.

A word on this clone: One junction end disagrees with the germline gene, perhaps due to a read error. V usage is TRBV4-2 and J usage is TRBJ2-1; no firm D call. Germline V lookup: CDR1 LGHNA, CDR2 YNFKEQ. The CDR3 totals 13 residues. CDR3 sequence (DNA): TGTGCCAGCAGCCAAGGCTCCCACAATGAGCAGTTCTTC. Its protein product is CASSQGSHNEQFF.

A few counts support this clone. The chain employs TRBV2 and TRBJ1-2; D is uncertain. This CDR3 is built from 12 residues. CDR1 is SNHLY, CDR2 FYNNEI, per germline. V was cut by 10 bases and J by 4 bases, with 13 bases left in between. The CDR3: CATVDGPYGYTF. In nucleotides, the CDR3 is TGTGCCACCGTGGACGGGCCCTATGGCTACACCTTC.

The V call is TRBV28, the J call TRBJ1-4; D remains unclear. The CDR3 is 14 residues long. Germline V gives CDR1 MDHEN, CDR2 SYDVKM. Between the trimmed V and J ends, which lost 3 bases and 8 bases, there was a span of 13 bases. The CDR3: CASSFVEGREKLFF. CDR3 coding DNA: TGTGCCAGCAGTTTCGTAGAGGGTCGGGAAAAACTGTTTTTT. Based on the CDR3 plus reference TRBV28 and TRBJ1-4, the full variable domain is DVKVTQSSRYLVKRTGEKVFLECVQDMDHENMFWYRQDPGLGLRLIYFSYDVKMKEKGDIPEGYSVSREKKERFSLILESASTNQTSMYLCASSFVEGREKLFFGSGTQLSVL.

The chain is built from TRBV10-3 and TRBJ1-4, with D possibly TRBD1 on 5 matching bases. The CDR3 loop spans 14 amino acids. The germline V gene has CDR1 ENHRY and CDR2 SYGVKD. V was clipped by 4 bases and J by 4 bases, with 10 bases between them. The CDR3 region is CAISVGTDNEKLFF. The CDR3 nucleotides read TGTGCCATCAGTGTCGGGACGGATAATGAAAAACTGTTTTTT.

V is TRBV30 and J is TRBJ2-3, with 12 bases fitting TRBD2. The CDR3 is 14 residues long. The germline gives CDR1 GTSNPN, CDR2 SVGIG (reference sequence). The V and J ends lost 1 base and 4 bases, in that order; junction bases with no gene match: 0. The CDR3 sequence is CAWSGLAGADTQYF. CDR3 sequence (DNA): TGTGCCTGGAGTGGACTAGCGGGAGCAGATACGCAGTATTTT.

The chain is built from TRBV7-3 and TRBJ1-1; perhaps TRBD1 as D (6 bases). From germline, CDR1 is SGHTA and CDR2 FQGTGA. The V end was cut by 2 bases, the J end by 2 bases, with 9 bases between. The CDR3 has 14 amino acids. Here the CDR3 reads CASSLAGANTEAFF. As DNA, the CDR3 is TGTGCCAGCAGCTTAGCAGGGGCCAACACTGAAGCTTTCTTT. Based on the CDR3 plus reference TRBV7-3 and TRBJ1-1, the full variable domain is GAGVSQTPSNKVTEKGKYVELRCDPISGHTALYWYRQSLGQGPEFLIYFQGTGAADDSGLPNDRFFAVRPEGSVSTLKIQRTERGDSAVYLCASSLAGANTEAFFGQGTRLTVV.

The chain recombines TRBV4-2 with TRBJ2-2; 12 nucleotides agree with TRBD2. The CDR3 extends over 15 amino acids. Trimming took 2 bases from V and 6 from J; bases not matched to a gene: 1. CDR1 is LGHNA and CDR2 is YNFKEQ in the germline V gene. The CDR3 spells CASSQLAGGPGELFF. DNA of the CDR3: TGTGCCAGCAGCCAACTAGCGGGGGGGCCCGGGGAGCTGTTTTTT.

The chain couples TRBV11-2 to TRBJ2-2; TRBD1 might be the D (6 bases). The CDR3 spans 16 residues. The germline V gene has CDR1 SGHAT and CDR2 FQNNGV. The V gene lost 1 base and the J gene lost 1 base, with 10 bases spanning the gap. CDR3 in DNA: TGTGCCAGCAGCTTAGGAGGGGGACAGAACACCGGGGAGCTGTTTTTT. This translates into CASSLGGGQNTGELFF.

V usage is TRBV6-5 and J usage is TRBJ2-4; D not certain. Per germline, CDR1 MNHEY and CDR2 SVGAGI. This CDR3 has 11 amino acids. Deletions cut 6 bases from V and 6 bases from J, with 6 bases between. The CDR3 bases are TGTGCCAGCAGCCTCCTAAACATTCAGTACTTC. Translation gives CASSLLNIQYF.

The chain carries TRBV7-6 and TRBJ2-7, with D perhaps TRBD2 (5 bases). Trimming shortened V by 2 bases and J by 1 base, and 12 bases separated the two germline ends. Germline-derived CDR1 and CDR2 are SGHVS and FNYEAQ. This CDR3 contains 15 residues. CDR3 region: CASSLSRGRSYEQYF. CDR3 nucleotide sequence: TGTGCCAGCAGCTTATCCCGGGGTAGGTCCTACGAGCAGTACTTC.

V and J are TRBV21-1 and TRBJ2-1. TRBV21-1 is a pseudogene locus. This CDR3 is 10 amino acids long. CDR3 loop: CASRVLGQFF. The CDR3 nucleotides are TGTGCCAGCAGGGTTCTTGGGCAGTTCTTC.

The gene calls are TRBV11-2 and TRBJ2-2, with 8 bases lining up with TRBD2. Losses at the gene ends were 2 bases for V and 5 bases for J; bases not matched to a gene: 4. This CDR3 is 15 amino acids long. Germline V gene lookup returns CDR1 SGHAT and CDR2 FQNNGV. Here the CDR3 DNA reads TGTGCCAGCAGCTTAATGAGCGGGGGTACCGGGGAGCTGTTTTTT. Protein product: CASSLMSGGTGELFF.

This rearrangement joins TRBV7-2 to TRBJ2-3; 13 bases are a match to TRBD2. The CDR3 runs to 16 residues. V shed 1 base and J 3 bases; nucleotides not matched to a gene: 1. Germline V gene data show CDR1 as SGHTA and CDR2 as FQGNSA. The CDR3 DNA reads TGTGCCAGCAGCTTAGGACTAGCGGGGGGAACAGATACGCAGTATTTT. Translation: CASSLGLAGGTDTQYF.

The CDR3 protein is CASSSGTSNYGYTF. CDR3 sequence (DNA): TGTGCCAGCAGTTCCGGGACGTCCAACTATGGCTACACCTTC. The chain uses TRBV6-5 and TRBJ1-2; weak D call: TRBD1 (5 bases). The germline CDR1 and CDR2 sequences are MNHEY and SVGAGI. The germline V and J ends were trimmed by 4 bases and 2 bases, with 11 bases remaining between them. The CDR3 sequence is 14 residues long.

This clone came up once. The V gene is TRBV6-1, the J gene TRBJ2-5; D is perhaps TRBD1 (5 bases). The CDR3 is made up of 15 amino acids. The V end was cut by 2 bases, the J end by 4 bases, with 14 bases between. Germline V CDR1 and CDR2: MNHNS, SASEGT. The CDR3 loop reads CASSEITGPGETQYF. The CDR3 region has the DNA TGTGCCAGCAGTGAAATAACAGGACCCGGAGAGACCCAGTACTTC.

The rearrangement uses TRBV6-1 and TRBJ2-5; unclear D gene. The germline V gene has CDR1 MNHNS and CDR2 SASEGT. CDR3 length: 14 residues. Trimming pared 5 bases from V and 5 bases from J, leaving 15 bases between. CDR3 residues: CASSYLSSRETQYF. CDR3 in DNA: TGTGCCAGCAGTTATTTGTCTAGTCGGGAGACCCAGTACTTC.

The chain links TRBV23-1 to TRBJ2-5, with D maybe TRBD2 (7 bases). TRBV23-1 is known as an ORF, though its function is uncertain. The CDR3 consists of 14 residues. With 4 bases removed from V and 2 bases from J, the gap between germline ends came to 11 bases. Here the CDR3 reads CASSPGRGQETQYF. CDR3 DNA sequence: TGCGCCAGCAGTCCGGGGAGGGGGCAAGAGACCCAGTACTTC.